Shown below are 3 T cell receptor beta chains from a single sample sequenced in a study of blood T cells in healthy people across ages. Combining a sample-barcoded 5' primer with a J-beta primer mix, a second PCR ran for roughly 6 to 12 cycles. TCRdb redid the calling of the 5' RACE reads with MiXCR, one entry per CDR3 protein. The sample holds around 800,000 distinct CDR3 sequences, approximately 67% seen once. Sequencing used blood. The receptors come from a man aged 25 to 40 in good health.

This clonotype was counted only a few times. V is TRBV15 and J is TRBJ2-5; D might be TRBD1 or TRBD2, each matching 6 bases. This CDR3 spans 15 amino acids. The germline V and J ends were trimmed by 0 bases and 3 bases, with 11 bases remaining between them. Germline-derived CDR1 and CDR2 are LNHNV and YYDKDF (reference sequence). CDR3 nucleotide sequence: TGTGCCACCAGCAGAGATCGGGGGCCGGAAGAGACCCAGTACTTC. Translating it yields CATSRDRGPEETQYF.

The rearrangement joins TRBV29-1 to TRBJ1-1; the D is unclear. Per the germline V gene, CDR1 is SQVTM and CDR2 is ANQGSEA. The CDR3 is 11 residues long. The germline V and J ends were trimmed by 4 bases and 2 bases, with 5 bases remaining between them. Here the CDR3 DNA reads TGCAGCGTTGTAAGTAACACTGAAGCTTTCTTT. Protein sequence: CSVVSNTEAFF.

This chain links TRBV20-1 with TRBJ1-6, with unresolved D. The CDR3 covers 13 residues. CDR1 DFQATT and CDR2 SNEGSKA come from the germline V gene (reference sequence). V shed 6 bases and J shed 11 bases, with 17 bases lying between them. DNA of the CDR3: TGCAGTGCCATCGGCCCCCCAACGCCACCCCTCCACTTT. This gives the protein CSAIGPPTPPLHF.